This T cell receptor (beta chain) was found in a study of lymphopenia after photon versus proton radiotherapy. Per germline, CDR1 KGHSH and CDR2 LQKENI. V lost 2 bases and J lost 3; bases outside the gene matches: 11. This CDR3 spans 18 amino acids. TCRdb keeps only in-frame clones here, not all; method: immunoSEQ multiplex PCR. The profile shows tens of thousands of clones, around 87% of them singletons. Study-level findings and limits: Larger post-nadir TCR diversity loss correlated inversely with survival in deceased patients. Only patients who died were analyzed for survival; proton advantage is unproven.

Details on this clone: What it binds is unknown.

The receptor comes from a man older than 75 with esophageal cancer. The source material was peripheral blood, sampled from a patient treated with proton-based radiotherapy. V usage is TRBV18 and J usage is TRBJ2-3; 10 bases match TRBD2. CDR3 loop: CASSPFSGGPTRTDTQYF. CDR3 DNA sequence: TGTGCCAGCTCACCATTTAGCGGGGGGCCAACGAGGACAGATACGCAGTATTTT.